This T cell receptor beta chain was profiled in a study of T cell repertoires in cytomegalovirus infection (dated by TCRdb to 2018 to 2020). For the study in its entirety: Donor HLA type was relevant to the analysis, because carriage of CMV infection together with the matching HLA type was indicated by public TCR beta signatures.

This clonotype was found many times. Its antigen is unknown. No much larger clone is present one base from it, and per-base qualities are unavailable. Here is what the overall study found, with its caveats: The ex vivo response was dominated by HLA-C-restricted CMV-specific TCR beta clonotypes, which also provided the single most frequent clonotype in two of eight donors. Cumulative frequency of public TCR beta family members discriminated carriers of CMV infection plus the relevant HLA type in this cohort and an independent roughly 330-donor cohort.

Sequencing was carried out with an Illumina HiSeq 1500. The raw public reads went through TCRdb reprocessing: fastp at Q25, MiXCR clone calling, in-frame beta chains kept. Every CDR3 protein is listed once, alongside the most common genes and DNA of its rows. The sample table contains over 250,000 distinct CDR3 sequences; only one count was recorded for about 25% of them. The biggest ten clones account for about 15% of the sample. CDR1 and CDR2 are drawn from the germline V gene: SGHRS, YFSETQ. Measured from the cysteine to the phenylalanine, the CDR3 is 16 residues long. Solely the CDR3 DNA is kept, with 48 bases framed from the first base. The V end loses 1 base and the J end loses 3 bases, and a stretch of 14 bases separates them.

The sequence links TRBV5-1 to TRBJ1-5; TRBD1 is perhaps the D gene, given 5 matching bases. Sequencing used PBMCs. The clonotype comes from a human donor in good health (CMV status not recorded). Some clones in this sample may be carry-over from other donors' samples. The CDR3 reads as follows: CASSLYGADNNQPQHF. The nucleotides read TGCGCCAGCAGCTTGTATGGGGCAGACAACAATCAGCCCCAGCATTTT.